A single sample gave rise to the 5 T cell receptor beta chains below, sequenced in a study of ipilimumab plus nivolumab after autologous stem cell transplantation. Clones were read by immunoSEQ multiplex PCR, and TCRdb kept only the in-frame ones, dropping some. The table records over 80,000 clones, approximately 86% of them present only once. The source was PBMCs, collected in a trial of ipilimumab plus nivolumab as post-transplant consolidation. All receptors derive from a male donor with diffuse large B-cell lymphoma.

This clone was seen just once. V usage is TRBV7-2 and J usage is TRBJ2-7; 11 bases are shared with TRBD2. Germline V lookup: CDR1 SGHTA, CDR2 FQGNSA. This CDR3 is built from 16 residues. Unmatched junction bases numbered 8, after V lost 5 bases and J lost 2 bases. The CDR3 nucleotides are TGTGCCAGCAGCCCCCGGACTAGCGGGCGCACCTACGAGCAGTACTTC. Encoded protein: CASSPRTSGRTYEQYF.

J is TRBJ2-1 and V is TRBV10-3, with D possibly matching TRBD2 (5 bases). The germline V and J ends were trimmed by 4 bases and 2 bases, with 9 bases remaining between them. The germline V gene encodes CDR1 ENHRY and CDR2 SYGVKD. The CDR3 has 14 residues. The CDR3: CAISATGTYNEQFF. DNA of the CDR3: TGTGCCATCAGTGCCACGGGGACCTACAATGAGCAGTTCTTC.

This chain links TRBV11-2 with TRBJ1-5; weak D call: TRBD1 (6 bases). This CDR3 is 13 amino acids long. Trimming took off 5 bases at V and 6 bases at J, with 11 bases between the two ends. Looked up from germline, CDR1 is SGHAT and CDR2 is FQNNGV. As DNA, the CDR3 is TGTGCCAGCAGCGAAGGGACAATTCAGCCCCAGCATTTT. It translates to CASSEGTIQPQHF.

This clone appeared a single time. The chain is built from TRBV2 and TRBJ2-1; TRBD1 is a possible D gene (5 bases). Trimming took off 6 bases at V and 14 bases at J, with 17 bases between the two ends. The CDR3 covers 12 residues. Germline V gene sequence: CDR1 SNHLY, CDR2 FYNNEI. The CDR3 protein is CASRGLPEKEFF. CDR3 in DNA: TGTGCCAGCAGGGGGCTCCCGGAAAAGGAGTTCTTC.

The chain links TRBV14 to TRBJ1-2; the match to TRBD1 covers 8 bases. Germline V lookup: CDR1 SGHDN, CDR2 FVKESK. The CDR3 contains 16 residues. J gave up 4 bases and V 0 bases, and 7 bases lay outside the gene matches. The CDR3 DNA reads TGTGCCAGCAGCCAAGATCCGGACAGGGTAGCCTATGGCTACACCTTC. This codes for CASSQDPDRVAYGYTF.